This T cell receptor beta chain was captured in a study of blood T cell repertoires in COVID-19. Study in general: From the United States, Italy and Spain came samples of acute and convalescent COVID-19.

Participants were aged about 18 to 100 years from 20 to 30 US areas. As handled by the study authors: Scientists estimated how many nucleated cells there were by amplifying reference gene primers. TCRdb keeps only in-frame clones here, not all; method: immunoSEQ multiplex PCR. The V and J calls and clone size come from that table; D and trimming were worked out from the DNA. In the table there are about 190,000 clones, approximately 90% of which are singletons. J gave up 3 bases and V 4 bases, and 18 bases lay outside the gene matches. The CDR3 covers 18 residues. The germline V gene encodes CDR1 SGHAT and CDR2 FQNNGV.

This TCR derives from a woman in her 40s in a cohort exposed to, infected with or recovered from COVID-19 (not recorded which). Sequencing was carried out using PBMCs or T cells enriched from blood (not recorded which). This rearrangement joins TRBV11-2 to TRBJ2-7, with 7 bases aligning to TRBD2. DNA for the CDR3: TGTGCCAGCAGCTATAGCAGGGACTATTCCCCACCCCTCTACGAGCAGTACTTC. Translating it yields CASSYSRDYSPPLYEQYF.